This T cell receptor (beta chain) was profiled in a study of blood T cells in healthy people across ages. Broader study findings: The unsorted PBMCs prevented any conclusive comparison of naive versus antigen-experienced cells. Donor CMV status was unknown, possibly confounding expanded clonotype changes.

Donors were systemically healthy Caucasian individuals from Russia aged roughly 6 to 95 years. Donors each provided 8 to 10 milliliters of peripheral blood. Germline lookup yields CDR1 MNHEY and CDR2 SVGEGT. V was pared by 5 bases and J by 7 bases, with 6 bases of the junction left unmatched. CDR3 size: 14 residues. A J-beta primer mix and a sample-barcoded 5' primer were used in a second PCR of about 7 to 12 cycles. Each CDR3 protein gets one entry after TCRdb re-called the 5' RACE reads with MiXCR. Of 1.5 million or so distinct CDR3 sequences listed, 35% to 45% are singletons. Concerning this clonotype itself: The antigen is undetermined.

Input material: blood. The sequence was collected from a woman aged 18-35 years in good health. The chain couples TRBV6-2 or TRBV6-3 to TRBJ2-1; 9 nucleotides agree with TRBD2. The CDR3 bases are TGTGCCAGCAGTGGGAGCGGGAGGATGAATGAGCAGTTCTTC. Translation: CASSGSGRMNEQFF.